The T cell receptor (beta chain) described here comes from a study of vaccination effects on CD4 cells after COVID-19. The study's findings and limits: Pronounced clonal contraction occurred in clones induced by infection and by vaccine late after vaccination. Only a single clone (1 of 255 vaccine-induced clones in healthy vaccinees) cross-reacted with common cold coronaviruses.

The CDR3 has 15 amino acids. In the case of this clone: The target antigen is unknown.

Expansion of antigen-specific CD4+ T cells with viral peptide pools was carried out by the ViraFEST assay before sequencing. Researchers isolated CD4+ T cells once approximately eleven days of culture had elapsed. Two-dose vaccination with either BNT162b2 or mRNA-1273 was given to the participants. Half-medium exchanges with IL-2 medium took place on days 3 and 7. The protocol was immunoSEQ multiplex PCR, while the TCRdb copy is restricted to in-frame clones and leaves out a portion. In the table there are roughly 24,000 clones, over 70% of which are singletons. Sample: CD4+ T cells from PBMCs cultured with HCoV-NL63 spike peptides, taken after COVID-19 vaccination. The TCR was taken from a human donor who received a COVID-19 vaccine. The V gene is TRBV21-1, the J gene TRBJ2-3. TRBV21-1 is marked as a pseudogene. The CDR3 DNA reads as TGTGCCAGCAGCAAAGCGAGAGGGGAGTGGGATACGCAGTATTTT. As protein: CASSKARGEWDTQYF.